This T cell receptor (beta chain) comes out of a study of Ad26.COV2.S vaccination and SARS-CoV-2 variants. At the level of the study: Donor got 5x10^10 or 1x10^11 viral particles of Ad26.COV2.S.

Method: immunoSEQ multiplex PCR; TCRdb's copy keeps in-frame clones and lacks some. The repertoire holds roughly 420,000 clones, with nearly 90% as singletons. This clone was detected only a few times. The treatment here: around 19 received Ad26.COV2.S at low or high dose, single or two shots; 5 received placebo; per-sample allocation not given. Collection of the samples took place on day 63 after the first injection of vaccine or placebo. Expression of Wuhan-strain SARS-CoV-2 spike came from the Ad26 vector that formed the vaccine. The sequences come from peripheral blood, collected in a trial of Ad26.COV2.S vaccine versus placebo. This clonotype was sampled from a person aged 18-60 years who received the Ad26.COV2.S COVID-19 vaccine or a placebo.

The CDR3 DNA sequence: TGTGCCAGCAGCTCACAGGGATCGAGCGAGACCCAGTACTTC. Translating it yields CASSSQGSSETQYF. This chain links TRBV5-6 with TRBJ2-5, with a possible D match to TRBD1 (6 bases). The CDR3 length is 14 residues. Deletions cut 3 bases from V and 5 bases from J, with 14 bases between. Germline values: CDR1 SGHDT, CDR2 YYEEEE.